This T cell receptor (beta chain) was documented in a study of blood T cell repertoires in COVID-19 (dated by TCRdb to the early 2020s). As for the study more broadly: Samples from collaborators originated in the United States, Italy and Spain and spanned both the acute and convalescent phases of COVID-19. Deeply sampled blood TCRbeta repertoires from subjects exposed to, actively infected with, or recovered from COVID-19 were included in the dataset. The material from the prospective study consisted of cDNA or gDNA derived from T cells, B-cell-depleted T cells, or PBMCs. Sample metadata almost always included a de-identified subject ID, COVID-19 status, age in years and sex. Where available, HLA class I and class II types were taken from metadata supplied by the sample provider and were not determined by assay-based typing. The samples were drawn from two sources: the first 160 participants of the ongoing ImmuneRACE study, and 950 to 1,500 subjects contributed by 6 global collaborators. The repertoires were released in a freely available public database intended as a resource for research on the immune response to SARS-CoV-2. Findings and caveats that apply to the study as a whole: How much clinical and demographic metadata was included differed by source and by participant, and the metadata was provided uncurated.

This clone was found a few times. Its antigen is not yet known. Per-nucleotide qualities are absent, and no much larger clonotype sits a single base away. Collaborating institutions collected whole blood in K2EDTA tubes following their own protocols. For TCRbeta analysis, collaborators shipped samples as frozen whole blood, isolated PBMCs, or DNA extracted from either of those sample types. The junction shows trimming of 5 bases on V and 3 bases on J, and the gene matches do not reach 11 bases of it. CDR1 and CDR2 are read off the germline V gene as MGHDK and SYGVNS. Including cysteine and phenylalanine, the CDR3 has 17 amino acids. The kept DNA is CDR3 alone, 51 bases in frame from the first base. The immunoSEQ Assay, a bias-controlled multiplex PCR, was used to amplify TCRbeta CDR3 regions from genomic DNA. The paper's processing steps were these. Nucleated cell counts per sample were estimated from amplification of reference gene primers within the assay. Sequence reads were collapsed and filtered to measure the absolute abundance of every unique TCRbeta CDR3 rearrangement. Productive Simpson clonality was computed per sample as the square root of Simpson's diversity index over productive rearrangements. TCRdb retrieved this table from immuneACCESS and kept in-frame rearrangements only. Not all clones are present; in checked studies, unresolved V genes account for under half, and no reason is known for the remainder. V, J and clone size were drawn from that table, and D and trimming were deduced from the DNA. This sample is represented by a few hundred thousand clones; approximately 87% of them were singletons. Of the sample, around 2.2% falls within the top ten clones.

Material for sequencing was peripheral blood. The chain is assembled from TRBV25-1 and TRBJ2-7; 12 nucleotides in the junction match TRBD2. This TCR was recovered from a woman in her forties or fifties with acute or convalescent COVID-19. The bases are TGTGCCAGCAGTAGACTAGCGGGAGATATGGGCGACTACGAGCAGTACTTC. This encodes CASSRLAGDMGDYEQYF.